This TCR beta chain emerged from a study of OX40 agonist ivuxolimab in advanced cancers. Study at large: With ivuxolimab, an agonistic anti-OX40 (CD134) antibody, patients were treated. Those treated in dose escalation had hepatocellular carcinoma, melanoma, renal cell cancer or head and neck cancer. Study-wide results and caveats: There were, on average, more expanded clones in CD8+ T cells than in CD4+. In the 0.1 to 3.0 mg/kg range, CD4+ and CD8+ blood T cells had expanded clonally by week 6.

The table came from immunoSEQ multiplex PCR; TCRdb's copy has only in-frame clones and leaves some out. The sample includes about 83,000 clones, about 80% of them seen just once. The CDR3 runs to 16 residues. With 5 bases clipped from V and 2 bases from J, the junction kept 7 bases outside the gene matches. CDR1 and CDR2 from the germline V gene are LNHDA and SQIVND (reference sequence). With respect to this clone: Its specificity is unknown.

The V gene is TRBV19, the J gene TRBJ2-3, with TRBD2 matching over 10 bases. The sequence derives from an adult with an advanced solid tumor such as melanoma, head and neck, liver or kidney cancer. The material sequenced was CD4+ or CD8+ T cells sorted from blood, taken in a trial of the OX40 agonist ivuxolimab. The CDR3 coding sequence is TGTGCCAGTAGTCGTAGGACTAGCGGAAACACAGATACGCAGTATTTT. It encodes CASSRRTSGNTDTQYF.